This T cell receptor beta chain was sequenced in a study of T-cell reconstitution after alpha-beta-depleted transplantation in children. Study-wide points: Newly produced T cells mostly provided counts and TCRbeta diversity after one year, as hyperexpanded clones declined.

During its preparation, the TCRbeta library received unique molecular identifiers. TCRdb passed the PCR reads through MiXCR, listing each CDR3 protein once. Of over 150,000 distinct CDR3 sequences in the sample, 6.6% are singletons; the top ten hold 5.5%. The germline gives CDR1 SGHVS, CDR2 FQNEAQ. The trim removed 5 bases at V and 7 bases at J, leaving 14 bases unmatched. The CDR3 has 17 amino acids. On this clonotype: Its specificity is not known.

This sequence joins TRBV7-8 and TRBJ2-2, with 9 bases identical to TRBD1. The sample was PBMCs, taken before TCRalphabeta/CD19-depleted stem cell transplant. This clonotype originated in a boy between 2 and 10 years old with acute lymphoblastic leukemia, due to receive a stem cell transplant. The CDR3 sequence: CASSPVTGGRSGGELFF. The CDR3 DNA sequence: TGTGCCAGCAGCCCAGTAACAGGGGGCCGTTCCGGCGGGGAGCTGTTTTTT. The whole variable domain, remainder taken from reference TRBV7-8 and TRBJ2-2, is GAGVSQSPRYKVAKRGQDVALRCDPISGHVSLFWYQQALGQGPEFLTYFQNEAQLDKSGLPSDRFFAERPEGSVSTLKIQRTQQEDSAVYLCASSPVTGGRSGGELFFGEGSRLTVL.